These 13 T cell receptor beta chains share one sample of origin, sequenced in a study of cytomegalovirus exposure and HLA in healthy donors. PCR involved 60 Vbeta and 13 Jbeta primers. Assay used: immunoSEQ multiplex PCR; TCRdb lists only in-frame clones, some missing. The table has 130,000 to 150,000 clones, roughly 78% seen once. The specimen was PBMCs. These receptors came from a female donor in good health and CMV-seronegative.

This chain uses TRBV5-1 with TRBJ2-3; perhaps TRBD2 as D (5 bases). V was cut by 4 bases and J by 4 bases, with 13 bases left in between. This CDR3 comprises 14 residues. Looked up from germline, CDR1 is SGHRS and CDR2 is YFSETQ. As DNA, the CDR3 is TGCGCCAGCAGCCCCCGGGCCGGGGCAGATACGCAGTATTTT. Residues: CASSPRAGADTQYF.

The gene calls are TRBV5-5 and TRBJ2-3; D gene unclear. Germline V CDR1 and CDR2: SGHKS, YYEKEE (reference sequence). The V end was cut by 2 bases, the J end by 2 bases, with 12 bases between. The CDR3 has 15 residues. Here the CDR3 reads CASSLFGSYTDTQYF. CDR3 bases: TGTGCCAGCAGCTTATTCGGGTCTTACACAGATACGCAGTATTTT. The full variable domain, in which reference TRBV5-5 and TRBJ2-3 provide the parts outside the CDR3, is DAGVTQSPTHLIKTRGQQVTLRCSPISGHKSVSWYQQVLGQGPQFIFQYYEKEERGRGNFPDRFSARQFPNYSSELNVNALLLGDSALYLCASSLFGSYTDTQYFGPGTRLTVL.

This clone was picked up a small number of times. The genes are TRBV10-3 and TRBJ2-1, with 7 bases identical to TRBD2. J lost 4 bases, V lost 6 bases, and 6 bases had no gene match. CDR1 is ENHRY and CDR2 is SYGVKD in the germline V gene. The CDR3 is made up of 14 amino acids. CDR3 amino acids: CAISAASGYNEQFF. The CDR3 DNA reads TGTGCCATCAGCGCGGCTAGCGGTTACAATGAGCAGTTCTTC.

This clone turned up a few times. The chain employs TRBV11-2 and TRBJ1-1; TRBD1 agrees at 10 bases. The CDR3 runs 15 residues. Trimming at V came to 4 bases and at J to 3 bases, leaving 5 bases not matched to a gene. Germline V gives CDR1 SGHAT, CDR2 FQNNGV. The CDR3 here is CASSSRTGGYTEAFF. The CDR3 DNA reads TGTGCCAGCAGCTCCAGGACAGGGGGTTACACTGAAGCTTTCTTT.

The rearrangement uses TRBV15 and TRBJ2-1; 9 nucleotides line up with TRBD1. The V gene's germline CDR1 is LNHNV and CDR2 YYDKDF (reference sequence). Unmatched junction bases numbered 7, after V lost 3 bases and J lost 4 bases. The CDR3 sequence is 16 residues long. The CDR3 sequence: CATSRAGTGFYNEQFF. The CDR3 DNA follows: TGTGCCACCAGCAGGGCCGGGACAGGGTTTTACAATGAGCAGTTCTTC.

V and J are TRBV10-3 and TRBJ2-2; unclear D gene. Deletions cut 0 bases from V and 6 bases from J, with 5 bases between. Germline values: CDR1 ENHRY, CDR2 SYGVKD. This CDR3 comprises 13 residues. The CDR3 bases are TGTGCCATCAGTGAGTCTTCGTCCGGGGAGCTGTTTTTT. Protein sequence: CAISESSSGELFF.

The chain couples TRBV7-9 to TRBJ1-4; TRBD1 matches at 12 bases. This CDR3 spans 16 amino acids. Germline lookup yields CDR1 SEHNR and CDR2 FQNEAQ (reference sequence). Trimming took 4 bases from V and 5 from J; bases not matched to a gene: 5. The CDR3 spells CASSSSGTGGNEKLFF. CDR3 sequence (DNA): TGTGCCAGCAGCTCGAGCGGGACAGGGGGCAATGAAAAACTGTTTTTT.

A few counts support this clone. The chain uses TRBV5-1 and TRBJ2-2; 13 nucleotides line up with TRBD2. This CDR3 region has 19 residues. J was trimmed by 0 bases and V by 4 bases; bases with no gene match: 9. Germline lookup yields CDR1 SGHRS and CDR2 YFSETQ. This CDR3 is CASSPGLAGPASNTGELFF. In nucleotides, the CDR3 is TGCGCCAGCAGCCCGGGACTAGCGGGACCCGCCTCGAACACCGGGGAGCTGTTTTTT.

The chain employs TRBV28 and TRBJ1-4, with TRBD1 as a possible D gene (5 bases). CDR3 length: 15 residues. Germline lookup yields CDR1 MDHEN and CDR2 SYDVKM. Trimming took off 3 bases at V and 3 bases at J, with 11 bases between the two ends. The CDR3 loop reads CASSFSYRSNEKLFF. For the CDR3, the DNA is TGTGCCAGCAGTTTCTCGTACAGGTCTAATGAAAAACTGTTTTTT.

Comment on this clone: An end of the junction does not agree with germline; a read error may underlie this. The rearrangement uses TRBV7-9 and TRBJ1-2; no clear D gene. The CDR3 consists of 15 residues. Germline CDR1 reads SEHNR; CDR2 reads FQNEAQ (reference sequence). This chain's CDR3 is CSSSLAAGGNYGYTF. Written as DNA, the CDR3 is TGTTCCAGCAGCTTAGCCGCGGGCGGGAACTATGGCTACACCTTC.

J is TRBJ1-1 and V is TRBV19; D ambiguous. V was trimmed by 3 bases and J by 1 base, leaving 12 bases between them. The germline V gene encodes CDR1 LNHDA and CDR2 SQIVND (reference sequence). The CDR3 loop spans 15 amino acids. CDR3 protein: CASSINLVRNTEAFF. The CDR3, as DNA: TGTGCCAGTAGTATTAATTTAGTACGGAACACTGAAGCTTTCTTT. Variable domain in full (rest from reference TRBV19 and TRBJ1-1): DGGITQSPKYLFRKEGQNVTLSCEQNLNHDAMYWYRQDPGQGLRLIYYSQIVNDFQKGDIAEGYSVSREKKESFPLTVTSAQKNPTAFYLCASSINLVRNTEAFFGQGTRLTVV.

The chain combines TRBV6-6 with TRBJ2-7; 9 nucleotides agree with TRBD1. The CDR3 length is 14 residues. With 2 bases clipped from V and 5 bases from J, the junction kept 4 bases outside the gene matches. The germline gives CDR1 MNHNY, CDR2 SVGAGI (reference sequence). In DNA form, the CDR3 reads TGTGCCAGCAGTTACGGACAGGGGATCGACGAGCAGTACTTC. As protein: CASSYGQGIDEQYF.

This clone has only a few counts. V is TRBV11-2 and J is TRBJ2-1; the match to TRBD2 covers 9 bases. V was clipped by 5 bases and J by 8 bases; unmatched bases: 13. This CDR3 region has 16 residues. CDR1 is SGHAT, CDR2 FQNNGV, per germline. Written as DNA, the CDR3 is TGTGCCAGCAGCCCCATGACTAGCGGAGGGGTGTATGAGCAGTTCTTC. It encodes CASSPMTSGGVYEQFF.